The TCR beta chain under discussion was sequenced for a study of T cell repertoires in cytomegalovirus infection. Across the study: Indicated by public TCR beta signatures were CMV infection and matching HLA type.

Study outcomes and limitations: CMV carriers with the relevant HLA were identified by cumulative public TCR beta family frequency. Within the response measured ex vivo, HLA-C-restricted CMV-specific TCR beta clonotypes were dominant.

Germline assignment: CDR1 SQVTM and CDR2 ANQGSEA. V lost 5 bases and J lost 3; bases outside the gene matches: 6. CDR3 length: 14 amino acids. In regard to this clonotype: Its antigen is not identified.

TCRdb called the reads again in MiXCR, with one record for every CDR3 protein. Here the sample spans some 800,000 distinct CDR3 sequences, 29% being singletons. This chain links TRBV29-1 with TRBJ1-3; 8 bases line up with TRBD1. The sample was cultured CD8+ T cells from PBMCs, taken from culture after CMV antigen stimulation. The source of this sequence is a human donor in good health (CMV status not recorded). Some clones in this sample may be carry-over from other donors' samples. The CDR3 DNA sequence: TGCAGCGTTCTAGCAGGGGGCTATGGAAACACCATATATTTT. Translating it yields CSVLAGGYGNTIYF.